This paragraph covers one TCR beta chain sequence. Its antigen is currently unknown. Sequencing used immunoSEQ multiplex PCR; TCRdb keeps in-frame clones, though not all of them. The sample holds some 14,000 clones, less than 90% seen once. The data derive from a study of OX40 agonist ivuxolimab in advanced cancers. Across the whole study: The treatment was a fully human IgG2 OX40 agonist, ivuxolimab. The mean age was around 56 years, ranging from about 23 to 79, with under 90% of participants male. Earlier anti-PD-1, anti-PD-L1 or anti-CTLA-4 therapy was permitted; under 50% had received some. General study points: Compared with others, partial responders at 0.1-3.0 mg/kg displayed clonal expansion among the lowest.

Per the germline V gene, CDR1 is LNHDA and CDR2 is SQIVND (reference sequence). V was clipped by 5 bases and J by 12 bases, with 19 bases between them. There are 14 residues in the CDR3. Sequencing used CD4+ or CD8+ T cells sorted from blood, obtained in a trial of the OX40 agonist ivuxolimab. The rearrangement joins TRBV19 to TRBJ1-4, with D possibly being TRBD1 (5 bases). This clonotype was obtained from an adult with an advanced solid tumor such as melanoma, head and neck, liver or kidney cancer. The CDR3, as DNA: TGTGCCAGTAGTTTGTCCGGGACTTCCTGGGAACTGTTTTTT. Translated: CASSLSGTSWELFF. The full variable domain, its missing parts supplied by reference TRBV19 and TRBJ1-4, is DGGITQSPKYLFRKEGQNVTLSCEQNLNHDAMYWYRQDPGQGLRLIYYSQIVNDFQKGDIAEGYSVSREKKESFPLTVTSAQKNPTAFYLCASSLSGTSWELFFGSGTQLSVL.